Only a few counts were recorded for the clone carrying this TCR beta chain. Its specificity is not known. These data belong to a study of T cells after yellow fever vaccination. General study points: Most clones from primary vaccination were detected again post-booster (approximately 97% CD4, 88% CD8). Some clonotypes were seen in both the CD4 and the CD8 compartments. These made up a small share and likely arose from convergent recombination. High-abundance clonotypes from the bulk population could contaminate FACS-sorted repertoires.

TCRdb reprocessed the 5' RACE reads with MiXCR, giving one entry per CDR3 protein. This table holds 320,000 or so distinct CDR3 sequences, approximately 8% found once. Germline CDR1 reads SGHRS; CDR2 reads YFSETQ. This CDR3 is built from 15 residues. V was pared by 4 bases and J by 2 bases, with 15 bases between. The gene calls are TRBV5-1 and TRBJ1-2; a weak D match, TRBD1 (6 bases). Sequencing was performed on PBMCs, taken around 45 days after the first yellow fever vaccination. The clonotype originates from a man aged 18 to 29 who received the YFV17D yellow fever vaccine. The chain's CDR3 is CASSAVSQGNYGYTF. The CDR3 DNA follows: TGCGCCAGCAGCGCCGTGTCCCAGGGGAACTATGGCTACACCTTC.